The source of this T cell receptor (beta chain) is a study of pediatric ulcerative colitis. Study in general: Ulcerative colitis patients had pancolitis or left-sided colitis, with confirming histology.

Study observations and caveats: Clonal expansions reduced rectal repertoire diversity in acute severe colitis. A couple of patients' blood samples yielded substantially fewer templates. A couple of rectal CDR3 clonotypes occurred in all ulcerative colitis patients.

This CDR3 is built from 13 residues. Per germline, CDR1 MNHEY and CDR2 SVGAGI. V gave up 5 bases and J gave up 0 bases, with 6 bases separating them. One to two pinch biopsies were taken from the rectum during colonoscopy. Sequencing used immunoSEQ multiplex PCR; TCRdb keeps in-frame clones, though not all of them. The sample carries approximately 38,000 clones, 60% to 85% recorded once. A remark on this clone: Its matching antigen is unknown.

Specimen: gut tissue. The chain employs TRBV6-5 and TRBJ2-3; no clear D. The sequence came from a boy aged 10-17 years with severe ulcerative colitis. The CDR3 DNA sequence: TGTGCCAGCAGTACCCCTAGCACAGATACGCAGTATTTT. Its protein product is CASSTPSTDTQYF.